This is a list of T cell receptor beta chains from one sample in a study of cytomegalovirus exposure and HLA in healthy donors. Clones were read by immunoSEQ multiplex PCR, and TCRdb kept only the in-frame ones, dropping some. This table holds approximately 120,000 clones, 83% found once. Specimen: PBMCs. Every receptor here comes from a woman aged 40 to 50 in good health and CMV-seropositive. CDR3s include the opening cysteine and the closing phenylalanine or tryptophan. Fields, in order: J gene, D gene, V gene, clone size, CDR3 protein. The D gene is left open where the match is weak. Size is omitted from some rows. Given values are once, few, many or a class for expanded clones.

j_call: TRBJ1-2; d_call: .; v_call: TRBV7-9; clone_size: .; cdr3_aa: CSSSIKTNYGYTF
j_call: TRBJ2-1; d_call: .; v_call: TRBV11-3; clone_size: .; cdr3_aa: CASSSDSDTYNEQFF
j_call: TRBJ1-4; d_call: .; v_call: TRBV7-9; clone_size: .; cdr3_aa: CASSPVAGANEKLFF
j_call: TRBJ2-7; d_call: TRBD2; v_call: TRBV27; clone_size: .; cdr3_aa: CASSLITSGSSEQYF
j_call: TRBJ2-1; d_call: .; v_call: TRBV2; clone_size: once; cdr3_aa: CASTLKQGFQFF
j_call: TRBJ2-7; d_call: .; v_call: TRBV20-1; clone_size: .; cdr3_aa: CSAGSSYEQYF
j_call: TRBJ1-2; d_call: .; v_call: TRBV12-5; clone_size: once; cdr3_aa: CASGLATGQGDGYTF
j_call: TRBJ2-1; d_call: TRBD2; v_call: TRBV5-1; clone_size: .; cdr3_aa: CASSFFAGGQNEQFF
j_call: TRBJ2-5; d_call: .; v_call: TRBV5-1; clone_size: .; cdr3_aa: CASSLQGWETQYF
j_call: TRBJ1-1; d_call: TRBD1; v_call: TRBV7-3; clone_size: .; cdr3_aa: CASSALGRGRVGTEAFF
j_call: TRBJ2-3; d_call: TRBD2; v_call: TRBV6-4; clone_size: .; cdr3_aa: CASSGGTSGSTDTQYF
j_call: TRBJ2-3; d_call: TRBD1; v_call: TRBV11-2; clone_size: .; cdr3_aa: CASSLGQFDDTQYF
j_call: TRBJ2-6; d_call: .; v_call: TRBV5-1; clone_size: .; cdr3_aa: CASSLGANSGANVLTF
j_call: TRBJ2-1; d_call: TRBD2; v_call: TRBV4-1; clone_size: .; cdr3_aa: CASSPIAGGKGNEQFF
j_call: TRBJ2-7; d_call: .; v_call: TRBV25-1; clone_size: .; cdr3_aa: CASSPSSYEQYF
j_call: TRBJ2-7; d_call: .; v_call: TRBV9; clone_size: .; cdr3_aa: CASSVDPGASVLYEQYF
j_call: TRBJ2-2; d_call: .; v_call: TRBV19; clone_size: once; cdr3_aa: CASSITKNTGELFF
j_call: TRBJ2-1; d_call: .; v_call: TRBV7-9; clone_size: .; cdr3_aa: CASSSPGSSYNEQFF
j_call: TRBJ1-5; d_call: TRBD1; v_call: TRBV29-1; clone_size: .; cdr3_aa: CSVETGVNQPQHF
j_call: TRBJ2-1; d_call: TRBD1; v_call: TRBV7-2; clone_size: .; cdr3_aa: CAEGQGAGEQFF
j_call: TRBJ2-7; d_call: TRBD1; v_call: TRBV5-1; clone_size: few; cdr3_aa: CASSFGQGSEQYF
j_call: TRBJ2-1; d_call: .; v_call: TRBV29-1; clone_size: .; cdr3_aa: CSVEGAPSGNEQFF
j_call: TRBJ2-7; d_call: .; v_call: TRBV7-6; clone_size: .; cdr3_aa: CASSLAAAGSSYEQYF
j_call: TRBJ2-2; d_call: .; v_call: TRBV6-5; clone_size: once; cdr3_aa: CASSYSWTVGTGELFF
j_call: TRBJ2-3; d_call: .; v_call: TRBV9; clone_size: .; cdr3_aa: CASSVAAGRTDTQYF
j_call: TRBJ1-6; d_call: .; v_call: TRBV15; clone_size: .; cdr3_aa: CATSRGRQRSYNSPLHF
j_call: TRBJ1-1; d_call: .; v_call: TRBV6-5; clone_size: .; cdr3_aa: CASGSPPRNTEAFF
j_call: TRBJ2-3; d_call: TRBD1; v_call: TRBV7-6; clone_size: .; cdr3_aa: CASSFGQGAYTQYF
j_call: TRBJ1-1; d_call: TRBD1; v_call: TRBV6-5; clone_size: .; cdr3_aa: CASNGDRGRAEAFF
j_call: TRBJ1-1; d_call: .; v_call: TRBV6-4; clone_size: .; cdr3_aa: CASSDEVGTEAFF
j_call: TRBJ1-2; d_call: .; v_call: TRBV6-5; clone_size: .; cdr3_aa: CASSETGGGYTF
j_call: TRBJ2-1; d_call: TRBD2; v_call: TRBV7-2; clone_size: .; cdr3_aa: CASSFPRLAGGYNEQFF
j_call: TRBJ2-2; d_call: .; v_call: TRBV6-6; clone_size: .; cdr3_aa: CASTLTGTNTGELFF
j_call: TRBJ2-7; d_call: .; v_call: TRBV5-1; clone_size: .; cdr3_aa: CASSFQATYEQYF
j_call: TRBJ2-1; d_call: TRBD2; v_call: TRBV29-1; clone_size: once; cdr3_aa: CSGGLPYNEQFF
j_call: TRBJ2-3; d_call: .; v_call: TRBV7-6; clone_size: .; cdr3_aa: CASSSSVDTQYF
j_call: TRBJ1-2; d_call: .; v_call: TRBV10-3; clone_size: .; cdr3_aa: CAISDMRDPGNYGYTF
j_call: TRBJ2-7; d_call: TRBD2; v_call: TRBV27; clone_size: once; cdr3_aa: CATGRLAGDEQYF
j_call: TRBJ2-3; d_call: .; v_call: TRBV28; clone_size: .; cdr3_aa: CASSARGSGTDTQYF
j_call: TRBJ2-7; d_call: .; v_call: TRBV27; clone_size: .; cdr3_aa: CASSFSGAHEQYF
j_call: TRBJ2-1; d_call: .; v_call: TRBV5-1; clone_size: .; cdr3_aa: CASSLAIHNEQFF
j_call: TRBJ2-5; d_call: TRBD2; v_call: TRBV5-1; clone_size: .; cdr3_aa: CASSLGLADFQETQYF
j_call: TRBJ2-7; d_call: .; v_call: TRBV6-5; clone_size: .; cdr3_aa: CASSYSVQGTAYEQYF
j_call: TRBJ2-5; d_call: .; v_call: TRBV2; clone_size: .; cdr3_aa: CASSEEGEETQYF
j_call: TRBJ1-2; d_call: TRBD1; v_call: TRBV19; clone_size: .; cdr3_aa: CASSISGTGNYGYTF
j_call: TRBJ1-3; d_call: TRBD1; v_call: TRBV30; clone_size: .; cdr3_aa: CAWSKGQRNSGNTIYF
j_call: TRBJ2-1; d_call: TRBD2; v_call: TRBV27; clone_size: .; cdr3_aa: CASSSGLAGLNNEQFF
j_call: TRBJ1-1; d_call: TRBD1; v_call: TRBV15; clone_size: .; cdr3_aa: CATSNRDRASGNTEAFF
j_call: TRBJ1-1; d_call: .; v_call: TRBV30; clone_size: .; cdr3_aa: CAWSEGHSNTEAFF